The 20 T cell receptor beta chains presented below share a single source sample, sequenced in a study of T-cell reconstitution after alpha-beta-depleted transplantation in children. This sample's TCRbeta library carried unique molecular identifier barcodes. TCRdb reanalysed the PCR reads using MiXCR and keeps one entry per CDR3 protein. The data show 75,000 to 80,000 distinct CDR3 sequences, about a sixth seen once. The material was PBMCs, mostly from graft donor cells, obtained 360 days after TCRalphabeta/CD19-depleted stem cell transplant. The source of these receptors is a male patient aged 2-10 years who had a stem cell transplant for acute lymphoblastic leukemia, so the T cells may come from the graft donor.

This clonotype came up once. The chain couples TRBV7-2 to TRBJ2-3, with D tentatively TRBD1 (6 bases). Trimming stripped 1 base from V and 1 base from J, with 12 bases between. The CDR3 spans 16 residues. Germline loops: CDR1 SGHTA, CDR2 FQGNSA. The CDR3 here is CASSLVGTTRTDTQYF. DNA of the CDR3: TGTGCCAGCAGCTTAGTCGGGACAACTCGCACAGATACGCAGTATTTT.

This clonotype was seen at least ten times. The chain combines TRBV5-6 with TRBJ2-1; D is perhaps TRBD2 (5 bases). The V end lost 1 base, the J end lost 5 bases, and 16 bases lay between the germline ends. The CDR3 extends over 16 amino acids. CDR1 is SGHDT and CDR2 is YYEEEE in the germline V gene. CDR3 sequence reads: CASSLFGLAANNEQFF. CDR3 nucleotide sequence: TGTGCCAGCAGCTTGTTCGGCCTAGCAGCTAACAATGAGCAGTTCTTC.

Only a few counts were recorded for this clonotype. The V and J genes are TRBV29-1 and TRBJ2-1; 8 bases fit TRBD1. Per germline, CDR1 SQVTM and CDR2 ANQGSEA. Losses at the gene ends were 7 bases for V and 5 bases for J; bases not matched to a gene: 13. The CDR3 spans 15 residues. The CDR3: CSARPRTGLDNEQFF. For the CDR3, the DNA is TGCAGCGCTCGACCACGGACAGGGCTAGACAATGAGCAGTTCTTC.

This clonotype is labeled medium-sized. This rearrangement joins TRBV7-2 to TRBJ2-7; possibly TRBD2 for D (6 bases). The CDR3 has 16 amino acids. Germline V CDR1 and CDR2: SGHTA, FQGNSA. V was pared by 0 bases and J by 0 bases, with 12 bases between. CDR3 sequence: CASSLAGGPGSYEQYF. The CDR3 coding sequence is TGTGCCAGCAGCTTAGCGGGGGGACCGGGCTCCTACGAGCAGTACTTC.

This clonotype came up a few times. This chain joins TRBV12-3 or TRBV12-4 and TRBJ2-6; D is undetermined. With 5 bases removed from V and 2 bases from J, the gap between germline ends came to 16 bases. The CDR3 totals 17 residues. The DNA of the CDR3 is TGTGCCAGCAGTCCCCCCCGGAATGGACCTGGGGCCAACGTCCTGACTTTC. It is translated as CASSPPRNGPGANVLTF.

V and J are TRBV5-5 and TRBJ1-5; unclear D gene. CDR1 is SGHKS, CDR2 YYEKEE, per germline (reference sequence). Trimming removed 4 bases at V and 0 bases at J, with 8 bases between. The CDR3 extends over 14 amino acids. CDR3 residues: CASSPLGSNQPQHF. The DNA for the CDR3 is TGTGCCAGCAGCCCGCTGGGTAGCAATCAGCCCCAGCATTTT.

CDR3 sequence (DNA): TGTGCCACCAGAGAACGAGCAATGAACACTGAAGCTTTCTTT. Translating it yields CATRERAMNTEAFF. J is TRBJ1-1 and V is TRBV6-1; no reliable D call. V lost 10 bases and J lost 0, with 15 bases in between. This CDR3 is 14 amino acids long. Germline V CDR1 and CDR2: MNHNS, SASEGT.

This clonotype was counted at least ten times. The chain couples TRBV12-3 or TRBV12-4 to TRBJ2-1; 10 bases fit TRBD2. The CDR3 extends over 16 amino acids. After removal of 5 bases from V and 7 bases from J, the junction contained 11 bases not matched to a gene. CDR3 in amino acids: CASSNLPGLAWNEQFF. The CDR3, as DNA: TGTGCCAGCAGTAACCTCCCGGGACTAGCGTGGAATGAGCAGTTCTTC.

This rearrangement joins TRBV12-3 or TRBV12-4 to TRBJ2-2, with 7 bases matching TRBD1. This CDR3 comprises 16 residues. V dropped 6 bases and J dropped 7; count of bases not matched to a gene: 14. In DNA, the CDR3 is TGTGCCAGCAGGGGTTCCTACCGACAGGGCAGCGGGGAGCTGTTTTTT. Its protein is CASRGSYRQGSGELFF.

Note on this clonotype: This may arise from a read error, as a much more abundant clone is one base away. The V and J genes are TRBV6-4 and TRBJ2-1; TRBD2 agrees at 14 bases. The germline V gene has CDR1 MRHNA and CDR2 SNTAGT. CDR3 size: 18 residues. The CDR3, as DNA: TGTGCCTGCAGTCGAAAGGGACTAGCGGGAGATTTCTACAATGAGCAGTTCTTC. Translated, it gives CACSRKGLAGDFYNEQFF.

This clonotype has a count of ten or more. The chain recombines TRBV10-1 with TRBJ1-2; D remains unclear. This CDR3 is 13 amino acids long. Germline CDR1 reads WNHNN; CDR2 reads SYGVQD (reference sequence). Trimming took off 1 base at V and 2 bases at J, with 5 bases between the two ends. The CDR3 DNA reads as TGCGCCAGCAGTGAGTACAGAAACTATGGCTACACCTTC. It encodes CASSEYRNYGYTF.

The sample holds many counts of this clonotype. The chain recombines TRBV29-1 with TRBJ2-7; D might be TRBD2 (7 bases). The V and J ends lost 4 bases and 2 bases respectively, with 18 bases between them. Germline V CDR1 and CDR2: SQVTM, ANQGSEA. The CDR3 extends over 15 amino acids. CDR3 sequence: CSVAGAEGTTYEQYF. The CDR3 DNA sequence: TGCAGCGTTGCGGGGGCGGAGGGGACTACCTACGAGCAGTACTTC.

This clonotype has just a few counts. This rearrangement joins TRBV12-3 or TRBV12-4 to TRBJ2-7, with TRBD1 as a possible D gene (6 bases). The ends were cut back, 1 base at V and 1 base at J, with 14 bases in the middle. This CDR3 contains 16 residues. CDR3: CASSLVDRPLSYEQYF. For the CDR3, the DNA is TGTGCCAGCAGTTTAGTTGACAGGCCTCTATCCTACGAGCAGTACTTC.

The rearrangement links TRBV24-1 to TRBJ2-3; maybe TRBD1 (7 bases). This CDR3 is built from 13 residues. The V gene's germline CDR1 is KGHDR and CDR2 SFDVKD. V gave up 4 bases and J gave up 6 bases, with 10 bases separating them. In DNA, the CDR3 is TGTGCCACCAGTGAACCAGGGGGGGATACGCAGTATTTT. It translates to CATSEPGGDTQYF.

This sequence joins TRBV12-3 or TRBV12-4 and TRBJ2-3, with 8 bases aligning to TRBD1. The CDR3 sequence is 14 residues long. With 4 bases clipped from V and 2 bases from J, the junction kept 2 bases outside the gene matches. The CDR3 loop is CASSWTGFTDTQYF. The CDR3 region has the DNA TGTGCCAGCAGTTGGACAGGGTTCACAGATACGCAGTATTTT.

In this sample, this clonotype turned up a few times. This sequence joins TRBV11-2 and TRBJ2-1; a weak D match, TRBD1 (6 bases). This CDR3 contains 12 residues. Germline CDR1 SGHAT, CDR2 FQNNGV. V was pared by 1 base and J by 9 bases, with 7 bases between. The CDR3 sequence is CASSLGGGEQFF. The CDR3, as DNA: TGTGCCAGCAGCTTAGGAGGGGGTGAGCAGTTCTTC.

In its sample, this clonotype was seen once. V is TRBV19 and J is TRBJ2-3; 10 positions match TRBD1. V lost 5 bases to trimming and J lost 7 bases; unmatched junction nucleotides: 6. Germline CDR1 and CDR2: LNHDA and SQIVND (reference sequence). The CDR3 runs to 14 residues. CDR3 amino acids: CASSGRQGANTQYF. The CDR3 DNA follows: TGTGCCAGTAGTGGAAGACAGGGGGCTAATACGCAGTATTTT.

This clonotype was seen a few times. J is TRBJ2-1 and V is TRBV12-3 or TRBV12-4; 11 bases match TRBD2. CDR3 length equals 14 residues. Trimming took 4 bases from V and 8 from J; bases not matched to a gene: 4. This CDR3 is CASSSSGRFDEQFF. In DNA, the CDR3 is TGTGCCAGCAGTTCTAGCGGGAGGTTCGATGAGCAGTTCTTC.

In this sample, this clonotype turned up a few times. The genes are TRBV11-1 and TRBJ2-1; TRBD1 matches at 9 bases. From germline, CDR1 is SGHAT and CDR2 FQDESV (reference sequence). The CDR3 is made up of 18 amino acids. J gave up 4 bases and V 3 bases, and 13 bases lay outside the gene matches. CDR3: CASSFRPLGQGPYNEQFF. In DNA form, the CDR3 reads TGTGCCAGCAGCTTCCGACCCTTAGGACAGGGGCCTTACAATGAGCAGTTCTTC.

The chain couples TRBV12-3 or TRBV12-4 to TRBJ1-2; D gene ambiguous. V shed 5 bases and J shed 6 bases, with 10 bases lying between them. The CDR3 extends over 12 amino acids. For the CDR3, the DNA is TGTGCCAGCAGTATTTATCATGATGGCTACACCTTC. Residues: CASSIYHDGYTF.